These T cell receptor beta chains were read from a single sample in a study of cytomegalovirus exposure and HLA in healthy donors. Sequenced by immunoSEQ multiplex PCR; TCRdb stores in-frame clones only, minus some. The sample consists of more than 95,000 clones, about 83% of them appearing once. Material: PBMCs. The receptor set was obtained from a woman in her 40s in good health and CMV-seropositive. Both conserved end residues are part of each CDR3. Each record gives: clone size, V gene, J gene, D gene, CDR3 DNA, CDR3 protein. The D gene is left open where the match is weak. Only some rows state a clone size, as once, few, many or a class for expanded clones.

>NA|TRBV6-6|TRBJ2-5|TRBD2
TGTGCCAGCAGCCAAACCAGGGAGGGAGGGGAGACCCAGTACTTC
CASSQTREGGETQYF
>NA|TRBV7-3|TRBJ1-6|NA
TGTGCCAGCAGCTTAAAGTCAGGGCACTCACCCCTCCACTTT
CASSLKSGHSPLHF
>NA|TRBV2|TRBJ1-2|NA
TGTGCCAGCAGGACAACAGGGTCTGAAGGCTACACCTTC
CASRTTGSEGYTF
>few|TRBV6-6|TRBJ1-1|NA
TGTGCCAGCAGCCTGGGTGTTGGGCCCCCTGACACTGAAGCTTTCTTT
CASSLGVGPPDTEAFF
>NA|TRBV28|TRBJ2-6|TRBD2
TGTGCCAGCGGACCTAGCGGACTCTCTGGGGCCAACGTCCTGACTTTC
CASGPSGLSGANVLTF
>few|TRBV6-5|TRBJ1-2|NA
TGTGCCAGCAGTTTGAGTAGGAGCGCTAACTATGGCTACACCTTC
CASSLSRSANYGYTF
>once|TRBV30|TRBJ2-1|TRBD2
TGTGCCTGGCAGCGGGAGGCCCACAATGAGCAGTTCTTC
CAWQREAHNEQFF
>NA|TRBV7-9|TRBJ2-4|NA
TGTGCCACTACTACAGGAGACATTCAGTACTTC
CATTTGDIQYF
>NA|TRBV9|TRBJ2-7|TRBD2
TGTGCCAGCTCTAAAGGACTAGCCGACGAGCAGTACTTC
CASSKGLADEQYF
>NA|TRBV28|TRBJ1-3|TRBD1
TGTGCCAGCAGTTCACAGGGGGCAGGGGACACCATATATTTT
CASSSQGAGDTIYF